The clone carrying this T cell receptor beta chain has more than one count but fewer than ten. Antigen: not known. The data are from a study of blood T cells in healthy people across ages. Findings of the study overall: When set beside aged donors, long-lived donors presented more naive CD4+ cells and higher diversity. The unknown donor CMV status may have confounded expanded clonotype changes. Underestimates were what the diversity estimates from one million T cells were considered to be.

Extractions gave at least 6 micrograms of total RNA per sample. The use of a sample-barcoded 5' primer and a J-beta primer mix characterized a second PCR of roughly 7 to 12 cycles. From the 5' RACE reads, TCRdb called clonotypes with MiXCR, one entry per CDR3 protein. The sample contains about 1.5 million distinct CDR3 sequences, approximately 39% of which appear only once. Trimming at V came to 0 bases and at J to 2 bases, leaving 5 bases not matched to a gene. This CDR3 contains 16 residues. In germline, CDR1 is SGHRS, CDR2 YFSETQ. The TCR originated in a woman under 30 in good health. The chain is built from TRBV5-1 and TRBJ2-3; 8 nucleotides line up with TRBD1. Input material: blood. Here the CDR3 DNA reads TGCGCCAGCAGCTTGGTCCCAGGGGGCATCACAGATACGCAGTATTTT. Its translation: CASSLVPGGITDTQYF.